The sequence of this TCR beta chain was determined in a study of cytomegalovirus exposure and HLA in healthy donors. Study at large: The roughly 660 first-cohort repertoires shared a platform with the 110 or so validation repertoires, as reported in a later analysis.

The CDR3 runs 18 residues. J was trimmed by 2 bases and V by 10 bases; bases with no gene match: 15. Germline assignment: CDR1 SGHVS and CDR2 FNYEAQ. Repertoires were generated with immunoSEQ multiplex PCR, while TCRdb's copy carries only in-frame clones and drops some. The sample consists of fewer than 200,000 clones, about 89% of them appearing once. On this clone itself: Antigen unknown.

Study-wide results and limits: Subsequent analysis showed first-cohort TCR clusters tending to co-occur in 95 to 150 validation repertoires. In vitro, a few CMV-associated chains proved specific for CMV antigens. Cytomegalovirus association was listed for 150 to 200 TCR beta chains.

The genes are TRBV7-6 and TRBJ2-3; 13 bases are shared with TRBD2. This sequence was found in a man aged 25-45 years in good health and CMV-seropositive. Sequenced input: PBMCs. CDR3 in DNA: TGTGCCACTCGATCGGGGACTAGCGGGATTGGGGCCACAGATACGCAGTATTTT. Its protein is CATRSGTSGIGATDTQYF.